What follows are 16 T cell receptor beta chains derived from one specimen sequenced in a study of blood T cells in healthy people across ages. With a J-beta primer mix and a sample-barcoded 5' primer, a second PCR ran 7 to 11 cycles. In TCRdb, the 5' RACE reads were re-called with MiXCR into one record per CDR3 protein. The repertoire has 1.5 million to 2 million distinct CDR3 sequences, 28% of them found once; the top ten carry over 7%. The sequencing sample was made of blood. The receptors shown here come from a woman aged 30 to 39 in good health.

This clonotype was seen more than once but under ten times. This chain uses TRBV10-2 with TRBJ1-4; 11 bases are a match to TRBD1. J lost 5 bases, V lost 6 bases, and 2 bases had no gene match. The germline gives CDR1 WSHSY, CDR2 SAAADI. This CDR3 has 14 amino acids. The CDR3 nucleotides read TGCGCCAGCAGGGGGACAGGGGGAAATGAAAAACTGTTTTTT. Translation gives CASRGTGGNEKLFF.

Regarding this clonotype: Being one base from a much bigger clone, this may be a read error. This chain joins TRBV20-1 and TRBJ2-5; possibly TRBD1 for D (6 bases). V was shortened by 2 bases and J by 11 bases, with 24 bases between the two germline ends. Germline V gives CDR1 DFQATT, CDR2 SNEGSKA (reference sequence). The CDR3 is 15 residues long. The CDR3, as DNA: TGCAGTGCTAGACGACAGGTCACAAACTACAATGAGCAGTACTTC. This translates into CSARRQVTNYNEQYF.

V usage is TRBV5-5 and J usage is TRBJ1-1; 7 nucleotides align to TRBD1. Per the germline V gene, CDR1 is SGHKS and CDR2 is YYEKEE (reference sequence). The CDR3 has 16 amino acids. The junction had 16 bases not matched to a gene; V was cut back by 5 bases and J by 6 bases. The CDR3: CASRLRGEGTGAEAFF. The CDR3 DNA sequence: TGTGCCAGCAGGCTCAGGGGGGAAGGAACTGGGGCTGAAGCTTTCTTT.

This clonotype was counted ten times or more. The chain joins TRBV5-1 to TRBJ2-5; 10 nucleotides agree with TRBD2. The CDR3 has 14 amino acids. The J segment lost 3 bases and the V segment lost 4 bases, leaving 3 bases of the junction unmatched. Germline-derived CDR1 and CDR2 are SGHRS and YFSETQ. Here the CDR3 DNA reads TGCGCCAGCAGCCAGGGACTAGCGAAAGAGACCCAGTACTTC. Encoded protein: CASSQGLAKETQYF.

The CDR3 coding sequence is TGTGCCAGCAGCTCTCGGGACGGGGAGGGAATAGATACGCAGTATTTT. This translates into CASSSRDGEGIDTQYF. V and J are TRBV7-9 and TRBJ2-3; TRBD2 matches 7 bases. The CDR3 totals 16 residues. Germline lookup yields CDR1 SEHNR and CDR2 FQNEAQ (reference sequence). V lost 4 bases, J lost 5 bases, and 12 bases stayed unmatched. The full variable domain, its missing parts supplied by reference TRBV7-9 and TRBJ2-3, is DTGVSQNPRHKITKRGQNVTFRCDPISEHNRLYWYRQTLGQGPEFLTYFQNEAQLEKSRLLSDRFSAERPKGSFSTLEIQRTEQGDSAMYLCASSSRDGEGIDTQYFGPGTRLTVL.

Worth noting for this clonotype: An end of the junction differs from the germline gene, which may be a read error. The chain employs TRBV7-2 and TRBJ2-3; TRBD1 or TRBD2 may be the D gene (5 bases each). Germline V gene lookup returns CDR1 SGHTA and CDR2 FQGNSA. CDR3 length: 17 amino acids. In DNA, the CDR3 is TGTGCCAGCGGCTTAGTTTTTTGGGGGTTTGGCACAGATACGCAGTATTTT. It encodes CASGLVFWGFGTDTQYF. Full variable domain (remainder filled in from reference TRBV7-2 and TRBJ2-3): GAGVSQSPSNKVTEKGKDVELRCDPISGHTALYWYRQSLGQGLEFLIYFQGNSAPDKSGLPSDRFSAERTGGSVSTLTIQRTQQEDSAVYLCASGLVFWGFGTDTQYFGPGTRLTVL.

J is TRBJ1-1 and V is TRBV29-1; D remains ambiguous. V was shortened by 2 bases and J by 7 bases, with 14 bases between the two germline ends. The CDR3 has 13 residues. Germline CDR1 is SQVTM and CDR2 is ANQGSEA. The CDR3 loop is CSVEKRQLGEAFF. The CDR3 DNA reads TGCAGCGTTGAAAAAAGGCAGCTGGGTGAAGCTTTCTTT. The full variable domain, with the rest looked up from reference TRBV29-1 and TRBJ1-1, is SAVISQKPSRDICQRGTSLTIQCQVDSQVTMMFWYRQQPGQSLTLIATANQGSEATYESGFVIDKFPISRPNLTFSTLTVSNMSPEDSSIYLCSVEKRQLGEAFFGQGTRLTVV.

About this clonotype: A much larger clone differs by one base, so this may be a read error. CDR3 coding DNA: TGCAGTGCTAAACAGGGAAGGGTCAATGAGCAGTTCTTC. It codes for CSAKQGRVNEQFF. The chain has TRBV20-1 and TRBJ2-1, with D possibly TRBD1 on 6 matching bases. The CDR3 contains 13 residues. V was pared by 4 bases and J by 6 bases, with 13 bases between. Germline CDR1 and CDR2: DFQATT and SNEGSKA (reference sequence).

This clonotype was counted many times. The V gene is TRBV27, the J gene TRBJ2-4; no clear D. The CDR3 covers 15 residues. V dropped 5 bases and J dropped 1 base, with 12 bases sitting between them. The germline V gene has CDR1 MNHEY and CDR2 SMNVEV (reference sequence). The CDR3 DNA reads as TGTGCCAGCAGTCAATCCTATGCGGCCAAAAACATTCAGTACTTC. Amino acid sequence: CASSQSYAAKNIQYF.

This clonotype was counted at least ten times. The chain recombines TRBV20-1 with TRBJ2-4; D remains ambiguous. Trimming removed 2 bases from V and 0 bases from J, with 14 bases in between. CDR3 length: 16 residues. Germline V gives CDR1 DFQATT, CDR2 SNEGSKA (reference sequence). The DNA of the CDR3 is TGCAGTGCTAGACTCCCCCCGACCCTAGCCAAAAACATTCAGTACTTC. This encodes CSARLPPTLAKNIQYF.

Comment on this clonotype: A read error may explain this, as a much larger clone is one base away. V gene TRBV4-3 combines with J gene TRBJ2-7, with D perhaps TRBD1 or TRBD2 (5 bases each). CDR3 length: 13 residues. V gave up 6 bases and J gave up 9 bases, with 18 bases separating them. Looked up from germline, CDR1 is LGHNA and CDR2 is YSLEER. The CDR3 spells CASRPTGGGGQYF. CDR3 DNA sequence: TGCGCCAGCAGACCTACTGGGGGTGGGGGGCAGTACTTC.

As regards this clonotype: Germline is not matched at one junction end, which may reflect a read error. This chain uses TRBV7-9 with TRBJ2-5, with 7 positions matching TRBD1. The better agreement between TRBJ2-7 and the DNA end casts doubt on the J call. The CDR3 extends over 12 amino acids. In germline, CDR1 is SEHNR, CDR2 FQNEAQ (reference sequence). CDR3 in amino acids: CTSRGLGGEQYF. The CDR3 DNA is TGTACCAGCAGGGGGTTGGGCGGCGAGCAGTACTTC.

In its sample, this clonotype was seen many times. The gene calls are TRBV7-2 and TRBJ2-5; 7 bases line up with TRBD1. The CDR3 has 14 residues. Germline assignment: CDR1 SGHTA and CDR2 FQGNSA. V lost 5 bases, J lost 7 bases, and 10 bases stayed unmatched. CDR3 coding DNA: TGTGCCAGCAGCGGGACAGCCATCGAGGGGACCCAGTACTTC. Its protein product is CASSGTAIEGTQYF.

The chain uses TRBV5-5 and TRBJ1-5; no reliable D call. The CDR3 contains 15 residues. The germline V gene has CDR1 SGHKS and CDR2 YYEKEE (reference sequence). Trimming removed 5 bases at V and 3 bases at J, with 15 bases between. CDR3 protein: CASSRTGSNNQPQHF. The CDR3 region has the DNA TGTGCCAGCAGTCGGACTGGATCGAACAATCAGCCCCAGCATTTT.

The V gene is TRBV5-1, the J gene TRBJ2-4, with 10 bases aligning to TRBD1. The germline CDR1 and CDR2 sequences are SGHRS and YFSETQ. This CDR3 is built from 15 residues. J was trimmed by 8 bases and V by 4 bases; bases with no gene match: 9. In DNA form, the CDR3 reads TGCGCCAGCAGCGGAGGAACCGGGACAGGGGACATTCAGTACTTC. Amino acids: CASSGGTGTGDIQYF.

This chain joins TRBV7-9 and TRBJ1-1; 7 positions match TRBD1. The CDR3 runs to 17 residues. The trim removed 2 bases at V and 1 base at J, leaving 10 bases unmatched. Germline V gives CDR1 SEHNR, CDR2 FQNEAQ (reference sequence). CDR3: CASSLPAGGNGNTEAFF. DNA for the CDR3: TGTGCCAGCAGCTTACCGGCAGGGGGGAATGGGAACACTGAAGCTTTCTTT.